A single sample gave rise to the 2 T cell receptor beta chains below, sequenced in a study of cytotoxic CD8 clonotypes in ibrutinib-treated CLL. Assay used: immunoSEQ multiplex PCR; TCRdb lists only in-frame clones, some missing. The sample yields nearly 300,000 clones, about 72% seen once. The sample was PBMCs, taken at disease progression, from a patient treated with ibrutinib. All receptors come from a human donor with chronic lymphocytic leukemia.

This clone was seen just once. The chain uses TRBV7-8 and TRBJ1-4; 7 nucleotides match TRBD1. Germline lookup yields CDR1 SGHVS and CDR2 FQNEAQ. The CDR3 is 14 amino acids. The V segment lost 5 bases and the J segment 8 bases; nucleotides outside the gene matches: 8. DNA for the CDR3: TGTGCCAGCAGCCCTCACAGGGGTAACGAAAAACTGTTTTTT. Residues: CASSPHRGNEKLFF.

The chain is built from TRBV10-2 and TRBJ2-7, with D perhaps matching TRBD1 (6 bases). V was pared by 2 bases and J by 4 bases, with 12 bases between. There are 14 residues in the CDR3. Germline values: CDR1 WSHSY, CDR2 SAAADI. The CDR3 loop is CASSEGGELYEQYF. For the CDR3, the DNA is TGCGCCAGCAGTGAGGGGGGCGAATTGTACGAGCAGTACTTC.